These T cell receptor beta chains were read from a single sample in a study of metastatic and nonmetastatic thyroid tumors. TCRdb reprocessed the PCR reads using MiXCR. The sample shows around 34,000 clones, 16% of them seen only once. Sequences were obtained from blood. These receptors all come from a female donor with papillary thyroid cancer or a benign thyroid nodule (not recorded which). Some clones in this sample may be carry-over from other donors' samples. CDR3s include the opening cysteine and the closing phenylalanine or tryptophan. Each record gives: J gene, D gene, V gene, clone size, CDR3 DNA, CDR3 protein. The D gene is left open where the match is weak. A row's size may be missing; if present it is once, few, many or a size class.

j_call: TRBJ2-1
d_call: TRBD2
v_call: TRBV3-1
clone_size: many
cdr3_nt: TGTGCCAGCAGCCAGGGACTAGCGGGCTACAATGAGCAGTTCTTC
cdr3_aa: CASSQGLAGYNEQFF

j_call: TRBJ2-7
d_call: NA
v_call: TRBV18
clone_size: many
cdr3_nt: TGTGCCAGCTCCCTCTCGGCCCCCGGAGGGGGCGAGCAGTACTTC
cdr3_aa: CASSLSAPGGGEQYF

j_call: TRBJ2-1
d_call: TRBD2
v_call: TRBV6-1
clone_size: many
cdr3_nt: TGTGCCAGCAGTTCTTTAGCGGGAGTAGGGGAGCAGTTCTTC
cdr3_aa: CASSSLAGVGEQFF

j_call: TRBJ2-7
d_call: TRBD2
v_call: TRBV6-1
clone_size: few
cdr3_nt: TGTGCCAGCAGTGAAGGTGACGGGGGGGTTGAGGAGCAGTACTTC
cdr3_aa: CASSEGDGGVEEQYF

j_call: TRBJ2-4
d_call: NA
v_call: TRBV7-9
clone_size: many
cdr3_nt: TGTGCCAGCAGCGCCGGAAAAAACATTCAGTACTTC
cdr3_aa: CASSAGKNIQYF

j_call: TRBJ1-4
d_call: NA
v_call: TRBV5-6
clone_size: many
cdr3_nt: TGTGCCAGCAGCCTGATCGCAACTAATGAAAAACTGTTTTTT
cdr3_aa: CASSLIATNEKLFF

j_call: TRBJ2-7
d_call: TRBD2
v_call: TRBV12-3/TRBV12-4
clone_size: medium-sized
cdr3_nt: TGTGCCAGCAGTTTTGGGACTATCGGATACTACGAGCAGTACTTC
cdr3_aa: CASSFGTIGYYEQYF

j_call: TRBJ1-3
d_call: TRBD1
v_call: TRBV11-1
clone_size: many
cdr3_nt: TGTGCCAGCAGCCTCGGGACAGGTTCGGGAGGAAACACCATATATTTT
cdr3_aa: CASSLGTGSGGNTIYF

j_call: TRBJ2-3
d_call: NA
v_call: TRBV6-6
clone_size: few
cdr3_nt: TGTGCCAGCAGTTATGGGGGGCAGAGAGCAGATACGCAGTATTTT
cdr3_aa: CASSYGGQRADTQYF

j_call: TRBJ1-2
d_call: TRBD1
v_call: TRBV6-1
clone_size: many
cdr3_nt: TGTGCCAGCAGCCCAGGACAGGGCGCTAACTATGGCTACACCTTC
cdr3_aa: CASSPGQGANYGYTF

j_call: TRBJ2-7
d_call: TRBD2
v_call: TRBV5-1
clone_size: many
cdr3_nt: TGCGCCAGCAGCTTAAGCGGGGGGGGATACGAGCAGTACTTC
cdr3_aa: CASSLSGGGYEQYF

j_call: TRBJ2-3
d_call: NA
v_call: TRBV3-1
clone_size: NA
cdr3_nt: TGTGCCAGCAGCGCAAAGGGGCTCGATACGCAGTATTTT
cdr3_aa: CASSAKGLDTQYF

j_call: TRBJ2-7
d_call: NA
v_call: TRBV5-5
clone_size: once
cdr3_nt: TGTGCCAGCAGCTTGGTAGCAGGTACCTACGAGCAGTACTTC
cdr3_aa: CASSLVAGTYEQYF

j_call: TRBJ1-2
d_call: NA
v_call: TRBV9
clone_size: NA
cdr3_nt: TGTGCCAGCAGTGTTCATCTTAACTATGGCTACACCTTC
cdr3_aa: CASSVHLNYGYTF

j_call: TRBJ2-7
d_call: NA
v_call: TRBV19
clone_size: NA
cdr3_nt: TGTGCCAGTAGTATAGATGACCGGGTATCCTACGAGCAGTACTTC
cdr3_aa: CASSIDDRVSYEQYF

j_call: TRBJ2-7
d_call: TRBD2
v_call: TRBV30
clone_size: many
cdr3_nt: TGTGCCTGGAGTGTGGGGACTAGCGGGACTAACGAGCAGTACTTC
cdr3_aa: CAWSVGTSGTNEQYF

j_call: TRBJ1-5
d_call: NA
v_call: TRBV19
clone_size: many
cdr3_nt: TGTGCCAGTAGTATAGGTGCGGGGTTCAGGGGCAATCAGCCCCAGCATTTT
cdr3_aa: CASSIGAGFRGNQPQHF

j_call: TRBJ2-3
d_call: NA
v_call: TRBV2
clone_size: NA
cdr3_nt: TGTGCCAGCGCACATTCAGATACGCAGTATTTT
cdr3_aa: CASAHSDTQYF

j_call: TRBJ1-1
d_call: NA
v_call: TRBV19
clone_size: many
cdr3_nt: TGTGCCAGTAACAAGGGGAGCACTGAAGCTTTCTTT
cdr3_aa: CASNKGSTEAFF

j_call: TRBJ2-7
d_call: NA
v_call: TRBV12-3/TRBV12-4
clone_size: few
cdr3_nt: TGTGCCAGCAGCCGCAACCTAGCGTATAAAGACTACGAGCAGTACTTC
cdr3_aa: CASSRNLAYKDYEQYF

j_call: TRBJ2-7
d_call: NA
v_call: TRBV25-1
clone_size: many
cdr3_nt: TGTGCCAGCAGTGGCGCTAGGTGGGGTAGCTCCTACGAGCAGTACTTC
cdr3_aa: CASSGARWGSSYEQYF

j_call: TRBJ2-1
d_call: NA
v_call: TRBV5-4
clone_size: many
cdr3_nt: TGTGCCTACATATCAGGATCCCGTGAGCAGTTCTTC
cdr3_aa: CAYISGSREQFF

j_call: TRBJ2-2
d_call: NA
v_call: TRBV20-1
clone_size: many
cdr3_nt: TGCAGTGCTAGTGACCGCGGGCGGAGCACCGGGGAGCTGTTTTTT
cdr3_aa: CSASDRGRSTGELFF

j_call: TRBJ1-5
d_call: NA
v_call: TRBV6-6
clone_size: many
cdr3_nt: TGTGCCAGCAGTCCACAAGGGGGAGGGGCAAGAGGCAATCAGCCCCAGCATTTT
cdr3_aa: CASSPQGGGARGNQPQHF

j_call: TRBJ2-1
d_call: TRBD1
v_call: TRBV20-1
clone_size: many
cdr3_nt: TGCAGTGCTTCCCATCCCAGGACAGGGGTTTTAGATGAGCAGTTCTTC
cdr3_aa: CSASHPRTGVLDEQFF

j_call: TRBJ2-1
d_call: TRBD2
v_call: TRBV12-3/TRBV12-4
clone_size: many
cdr3_nt: TGTGCCAGCAGTCGCGCTGGCGGGAGCCCCGGGAATGAGCAGTTCTTC
cdr3_aa: CASSRAGGSPGNEQFF

j_call: TRBJ2-7
d_call: NA
v_call: TRBV6-1
clone_size: NA
cdr3_nt: TGTGCCAGCAGTGAAGAGGCGGGGTCCTACGAGCAGTACTTC
cdr3_aa: CASSEEAGSYEQYF

j_call: TRBJ2-7
d_call: TRBD2
v_call: TRBV20-1
clone_size: many
cdr3_nt: TGCAGTGCCGCGACTCCTAGCGGGAGACGCGAGCAGTACTTC
cdr3_aa: CSAATPSGRREQYF

j_call: TRBJ2-5
d_call: NA
v_call: TRBV28
clone_size: many
cdr3_nt: TGTGCCAGCAGTGTCCGGGACGGAGAGACCCAGTACTTC
cdr3_aa: CASSVRDGETQYF

j_call: TRBJ1-2
d_call: NA
v_call: TRBV19
clone_size: many
cdr3_nt: TGTGCCAGTAGTATAGGAACAGGAGCTGGCTACACCTTC
cdr3_aa: CASSIGTGAGYTF